This passage covers 2 T cell receptor beta chains from one sample sequenced in a study of radiotherapy plus CTLA-4 blockade in lung cancer. The protocol was immunoSEQ multiplex PCR, while the TCRdb copy is restricted to in-frame clones and leaves out a portion. The sample consists of about 45,000 clones, approximately 62% of them appearing once. The sample in question was peripheral blood, obtained from a patient treated with radiotherapy plus ipilimumab. The receptors derive from a human donor with non-small cell lung cancer who had a partial response to radiotherapy plus ipilimumab.

The gene calls are TRBV27 and TRBJ2-2, with 11 bases identical to TRBD1. The V and J ends lost 6 bases and 5 bases, in that order; junction bases with no gene match: 5. Germline loops: CDR1 MNHEY, CDR2 SMNVEV (reference sequence). The CDR3 is made up of 15 amino acids. The CDR3: CASRHGQGATGELFF. As DNA, the CDR3 is TGTGCCAGCAGGCATGGACAGGGGGCTACCGGGGAGCTGTTTTTT.

In this sample, this clone turned up many times. The chain is built from TRBV5-4 and TRBJ1-3; 9 bases match TRBD1. The ends lost 4 bases at V and 2 bases at J; junction bases unmatched: 7. CDR1 SGHNT and CDR2 YYREEE come from the germline V gene (reference sequence). The CDR3 has 16 residues. CDR3 coding DNA: TGTGCCAGCAGCGCCGGACAGGGGAGCCCTGGAAACACCATATATTTT. Amino acid sequence: CASSAGQGSPGNTIYF.